What follows describes a single TCR beta chain. The sample is drawn from a study of TIL therapy for anti-PD-1-resistant metastatic lung cancer. Overall study: Tumor harvest preceded PD-1/PD-L1 blockade, followed by nivolumab treatment. Tumors had a median PD-L1 proportion score of around 6%. Tumors carried a median roughly 1.5 non-synonymous mutations per megabase.

The time point here: pre-treatment sample, taken before nivolumab and TIL therapy. Stage 4 NSCLC adults joined between 2017 and January 2020. Sequencing used immunoSEQ v3. Method: immunoSEQ multiplex PCR; TCRdb's copy keeps in-frame clones and lacks some. In the table there are 15,000 to 20,000 clones, 83% of which are singletons. V was cut by 3 bases and J by 3 bases, with 21 bases left in between. Per germline, CDR1 MDHEN and CDR2 SYDVKM. The CDR3 totals 18 residues. The V gene is TRBV28, the J gene TRBJ1-5; D might be TRBD1 (6 bases). The TCR was taken from a person between 25 and 80 years old with non-small cell lung cancer. This sample comprised blood, obtained at baseline. In DNA, the CDR3 is TGTGCCAGCAGTTTGGCGGGGGGCGGGAATATTAACAATCAGCCCCAGCATTTT. The encoded protein is CASSLAGGGNINNQPQHF.